This TCR beta chain came from a study of shared clonotypes between healthy human individuals. For the study at large: Each donor had three CD4 naive, three CD4 memory, two CD8 naive and one CD8 memory plate.

The germline CDR1 and CDR2 sequences are MNHEY and SVGAGI. This CDR3 has 13 amino acids. V was pared by 2 bases and J by 6 bases, with 7 bases between. Naive CD8 cells lacked CD45RO, underwent positive selection for CCR7 and left out terminally differentiated effector memory CD45RA+ cells. All of the donors resided in Nashville, Tennessee, and each was a Caucasian adult. Authors' processing steps: ImmunoSEQ supplied junction-only sequences lacking quality scores, so filtering was different. Sequencing was performed with immunoSEQ multiplex PCR; in TCRdb, only in-frame clones are kept and a portion is missing. V, J and clone size were drawn from that table, and D and trimming were deduced from the DNA. The data contain some 2.1 million clones, about 95% of them singletons. As regards this clone: Antigen specificity is unknown.

Study observations and caveats: A handful of donors had around 5% of their naive CD4 clonotypes in common.

The chain joins TRBV6-5 to TRBJ2-2; D unclear. The clonotype was recovered from a man younger than 35 in good health. The sequencing sample was made of naive CD8+ T cells sorted from blood. The CDR3 nucleotides are TGTGCCAGCAGTTACCCCGAGGCCGGGGAGCTGTTTTTT. It translates to CASSYPEAGELFF.